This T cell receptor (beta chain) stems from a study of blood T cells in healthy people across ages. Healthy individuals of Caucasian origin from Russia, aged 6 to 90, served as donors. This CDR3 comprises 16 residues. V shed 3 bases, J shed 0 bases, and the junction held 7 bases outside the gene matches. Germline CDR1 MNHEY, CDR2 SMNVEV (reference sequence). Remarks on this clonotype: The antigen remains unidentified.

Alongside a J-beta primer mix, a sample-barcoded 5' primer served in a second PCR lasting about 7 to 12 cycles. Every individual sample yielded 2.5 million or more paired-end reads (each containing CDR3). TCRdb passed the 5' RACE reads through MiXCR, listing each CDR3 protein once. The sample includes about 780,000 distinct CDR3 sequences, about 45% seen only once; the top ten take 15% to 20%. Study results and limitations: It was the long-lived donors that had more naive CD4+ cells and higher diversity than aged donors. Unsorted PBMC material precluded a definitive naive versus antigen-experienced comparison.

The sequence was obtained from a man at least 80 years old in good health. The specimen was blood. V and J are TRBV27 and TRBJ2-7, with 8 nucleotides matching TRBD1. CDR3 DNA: TGTGCCAGCAGTTTGGAATGGACAGGGAGCTCCTACGAGCAGTACTTC. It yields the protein CASSLEWTGSSYEQYF.